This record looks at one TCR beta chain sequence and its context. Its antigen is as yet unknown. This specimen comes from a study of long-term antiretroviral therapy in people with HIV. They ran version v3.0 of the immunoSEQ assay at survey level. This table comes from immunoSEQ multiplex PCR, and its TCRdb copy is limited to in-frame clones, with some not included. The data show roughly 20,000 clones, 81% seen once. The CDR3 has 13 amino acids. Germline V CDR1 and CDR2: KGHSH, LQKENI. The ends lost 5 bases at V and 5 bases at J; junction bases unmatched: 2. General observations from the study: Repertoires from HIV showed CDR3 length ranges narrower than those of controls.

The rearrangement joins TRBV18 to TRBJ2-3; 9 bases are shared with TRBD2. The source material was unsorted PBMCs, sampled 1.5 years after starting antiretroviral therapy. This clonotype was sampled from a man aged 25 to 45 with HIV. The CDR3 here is CASSMTSGDTQYF. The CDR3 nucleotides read TGTGCCAGCTCAATGACTAGCGGAGATACGCAGTATTTT.